This T cell receptor beta chain stems from a study of CD8+CD57+ T cells in acquired aplastic anemia. Across the study: For CD4+ cells, healthy donors had an average of about 9.9 million reads.

General study findings and limits: Between patients and controls, CD8+ Simpson's diversity did not vary significantly.

The CDR3 runs to 14 residues. The ends lost 3 bases at V and 7 bases at J; junction bases unmatched: 6. Genomic DNA, serving as template, underwent TCR beta VDJ and CDR3 profiling. TCRdb re-called the reads with MiXCR, one entry per CDR3 protein. This table has some 180,000 distinct CDR3 sequences, 45% to 50% appearing once. The sample holds many counts of this clonotype. As yet, its antigen is unknown. Source material: sorted CD4+, CD8+, or CD8+CD57+ T cells (not recorded which) from PBMCs. This TCR derives from a human donor in good health. The gene calls are TRBV12-3 or TRBV12-4 and TRBJ1-5; 7 positions match TRBD1. This chain's CDR3 is CASSLRQGEQPQHF. CDR3 coding DNA: TGTGCCAGCAGTTTGAGACAGGGAGAGCAGCCCCAGCATTTT.